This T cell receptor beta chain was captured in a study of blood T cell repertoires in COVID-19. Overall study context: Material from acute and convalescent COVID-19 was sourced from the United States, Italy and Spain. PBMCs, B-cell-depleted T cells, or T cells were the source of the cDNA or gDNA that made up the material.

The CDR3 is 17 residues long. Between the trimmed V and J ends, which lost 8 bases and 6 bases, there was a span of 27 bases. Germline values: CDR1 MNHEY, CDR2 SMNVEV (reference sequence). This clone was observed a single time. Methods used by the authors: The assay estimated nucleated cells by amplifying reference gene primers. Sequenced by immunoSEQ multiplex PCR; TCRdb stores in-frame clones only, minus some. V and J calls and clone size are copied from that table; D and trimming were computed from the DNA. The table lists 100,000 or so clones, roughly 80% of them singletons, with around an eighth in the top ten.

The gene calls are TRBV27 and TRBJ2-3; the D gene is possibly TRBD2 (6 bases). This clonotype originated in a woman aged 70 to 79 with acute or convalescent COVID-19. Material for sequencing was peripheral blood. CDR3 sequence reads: CASSPRVWEVSTDTQYF. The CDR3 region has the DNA TGTGCCAGCTCGCCGCGGGTTTGGGAGGTTTCTACGGATACGCAGTATTTT.